The present TCR beta chain was sequenced within a study of PD-L1 blockade in urothelial cancer (dated by TCRdb to the late 2010s). Regarding the study in general: Therapy was started around 2014 for all patients, and atezolizumab 1,200 mg was administered intravenously every 3 weeks. Nine patients achieved durable clinical benefit and some 20 did not. TCR sequencing covered pretreatment tumor samples and matched, serially collected peripheral blood taken before and after atezolizumab treatment. In the same patients, pretreatment tumors underwent whole exome sequencing and RNA sequencing in addition to TCR sequencing. Blood samples were analyzed at 3 weeks after treatment start (second dose) and at 6 weeks after treatment start. The study, an exploratory multi-omic analysis, examined somatic, immune and clinical correlates of response to PD-L1 blockade with atezolizumab in urothelial cancer. Patients had an ECOG performance status of 0 or 1 and had received between 0 and 3 prior chemotherapy regimens. Durable clinical benefit was defined as progression-free survival longer than 6 months, and TCR features were also tested against progression-free and overall survival. About 90% of the roughly 29 patients were identified as males with urothelial cancer of bladder origin, and a prior smoking history was reported by 18 of 29 patients. A median of about 150,000 T cells and 85,000 or so unique TCRs was obtained from blood samples, and a median clonality of approximately 0.08 was observed. Pretreatment blood TCR-seq was available for 27 to 30 patients, at least one posttreatment blood collection was obtained for about 24 patients, and tumor TCR-seq was available for about 24 patients.

Read against the paper, the sample's time point label means: pretreatment peripheral blood. A cohort of more than 25 patients with locally advanced or metastatic urothelial carcinoma, treated at Memorial Sloan Kettering on a trial protocol, was included. Peripheral blood mononuclear cells were collected pretreatment and during treatment, at between 1 and 8 total time points per patient. The Qiagen DNeasy Blood extraction kit was used to purify genomic DNA from total PBMCs and from tumor samples. Collected pretreatment and during treatment, PBMCs were isolated and stored as previously described. Of note for this clone: Its target antigen remains unknown. Per-base qualities were not stored, and no clone one base away is much larger.

Synthetic TCR analog templates were spiked into each PCR to estimate absolute template abundance from read counts. The immunoSEQ assay used bias-controlled V and J gene primers to amplify TCRbeta CDR3 regions from genomic DNA. Sequencing of rearranged TCRbeta segments was done at approximately 20X coverage. As for how the authors treated the data: Clustering was used to correct sequencing errors, and CDR3s were annotated against IMGT so that V, D and J genes could be assigned. Out-of-frame and stop-codon sequences were excluded, and only productive TCRbeta rearrangements were used in downstream analyses. Clonality was calculated as one minus the Shannon entropy normalized by the log of the number of unique productive sequences. Fisher's exact test with Benjamini-Hochberg correction, using a cutoff of adjusted p below 0.01, was how clones that differed between time points or between blood and tumor were identified. Held by TCRdb, this immuneACCESS table contains in-frame sequences only and omits some clones. Under half of the omission traces to an unresolved V gene where checked; the cause of the rest is unknown. The DNA was the basis for D and trimming; V, J and clone size are from that table. In this sample the table shows 30,000 to 40,000 clones, around four fifths of which occur a single time. The ten biggest clones cover roughly 15% of the sample.

Study-wide conclusions, independent of this receptor: Improved progression-free and overall survival was found to be associated with pretreatment peripheral blood TCR clonality below the median. Because of the small sample size (n ≈ 27) and the many exploratory analyses performed, the results are intended to be regarded as hypothesis-generating. Patients with durable benefit showed greater expansion of tumor-associated TCR clones in peripheral blood 3 weeks after starting treatment (n ≈ 21, p = 0.022).

The trim is 6 bases for V and 8 bases for J, with a gap of 10 bases between the germline ends. Taken from the germline V gene, the CDR1 and CDR2 loops are MNHEY and SVGAGI. From its cysteine to its phenylalanine, the CDR3 spans 12 amino acids. The kept DNA is CDR3 alone, 36 bases in frame from the first base. This receptor was identified in a man older than 75 with urothelial cancer. Source: PBMCs, taken around atezolizumab (anti-PD-L1) treatment. Here the chain combines TRBV6-5 and TRBJ2-2; TRBD2 is possibly the D segment (5 matching bases). The sequence in DNA is TGTGCCAGCAGCGGACTTATGGGGGAGCTGTTTTTT. Its translation reads: CASSGLMGELFF.